This T cell receptor beta chain originates from a study of neurological immune-mediated disorders. Study-level findings and limits: Multiple sclerosis was found to have the least TCR clonal expansion, below healthy controls, and HTLV-1-associated myelopathy the most.

In this sample, this clonotype turned up many times. Antigen: not known. For the unsorted libraries, 2 million PBMCs stored at -80 C served as input. TCRdb ran MiXCR on the 5' RACE reads and lists one entry per CDR3 protein. The sample has some 29,000 distinct CDR3 sequences; about 12% are singletons. V was pared by 6 bases and J by 2 bases, with 7 bases of the junction left unmatched. The CDR3 contains 14 residues. Germline V gives CDR1 MNHEY, CDR2 SMNVEV (reference sequence). This chain joins TRBV27 and TRBJ2-7; 7 nucleotides agree with TRBD1. The sample consisted of PBMCs. The sequence was collected from a man in his sixties in good health. DNA for the CDR3: TGTGCCAGCAGGCAGGACAGGCGCACCTACGAGCAGTACTTC. The encoded protein is CASRQDRRTYEQYF.